This T cell receptor beta chain emerged from a study of blood T cell repertoires in COVID-19. Across the whole study: Nucleic acid was either cDNA or gDNA, and it came from T cells, B-cell-depleted T cells, or PBMCs.

The assay was immunoSEQ multiplex PCR, and TCRdb's table has in-frame clones only and misses some. The data show about 40,000 clones, 77% seen once. The ends lost 6 bases at V and 4 bases at J; junction bases unmatched: 8. The CDR3 is made up of 14 amino acids. Germline values: CDR1 MNHNY, CDR2 SVGAGI (reference sequence). The chain uses TRBV6-6 and TRBJ2-7; 8 nucleotides match TRBD1. The sequenced sample consisted of peripheral blood. This TCR was recovered from a woman between 70 and 85 years old with acute or convalescent COVID-19. The CDR3 is CASRPGQGTYEQYF. In nucleotides, the CDR3 is TGTGCCAGCAGACCCGGACAGGGTACATACGAGCAGTACTTC.